This TCR beta chain was observed in a study of glioma-infiltrating T cells. TCR alpha and beta CDR3 regions were amplified from RNA using iRepertoire nested multiplex PCR. One-step reverse transcription and amplification started from around 100-400 ng of tissue mRNA or PBMC total RNA. Via MiXCR, TCRdb re-called the multiplex PCR reads, giving one row per CDR3 protein. The data contain 170,000 or so distinct CDR3 sequences, around 45% of them singletons. From germline, CDR1 is SGDLS and CDR2 YYNGEE. V dropped 2 bases and J dropped 3 bases, with 14 bases sitting between them. CDR3 length: 15 residues. As for this clonotype: Its antigen is not identified.

Study observations and caveats: Tissue and blood shared very few CDR3 sequences. Tissue-blood divergence was below expectation in non-neoplastic patients, above in gliomas.

Sample: glioma tissue, nonneoplastic brain tissue, or PBMCs (not recorded which). V gene TRBV9 combines with J gene TRBJ1-1, with a tentative D call TRBD1 (6 bases). The receptor comes from a human donor with low-grade glioma or glioblastoma, undergoing nonglioma brain surgery, or in good health (not recorded which). The CDR3 DNA sequence: TGTGCCAGCAGCGTGTATGTTTCAGGGGACACTGAAGCTTTCTTT. Residues: CASSVYVSGDTEAFF.